The TCR beta chain described here comes from a study of metastatic and nonmetastatic thyroid tumors. Ahead of thyroid surgery, no patient had received treatment of any kind. Worth noting for this clone: A much bigger clone sits one base away, suggesting this may be a read error.

From germline, CDR1 is SGHRS and CDR2 YFSETQ. CDR3 length: 19 residues. The V end lost 2 bases, the J end lost 1 base, and 22 bases lay between the germline ends. TCRdb recomputed clones from the PCR reads via MiXCR. The sample has 65,000 or so clones, roughly 4.1% seen once; the top ten hold under 25%. The sequence derives from a female donor with papillary thyroid cancer or a benign thyroid nodule (not recorded which). Some clones in this sample may be carry-over from other donors' samples. The chain has TRBV5-1 and TRBJ2-1, with a tentative D call TRBD1 (6 bases). The sequencing sample was made of blood. CDR3 coding DNA: TGCGCCAGCAGCTTCACACCCGTCGCTCTGGGGGCGTCCTACAATGAGCAGTTCTTC. It encodes CASSFTPVALGASYNEQFF.